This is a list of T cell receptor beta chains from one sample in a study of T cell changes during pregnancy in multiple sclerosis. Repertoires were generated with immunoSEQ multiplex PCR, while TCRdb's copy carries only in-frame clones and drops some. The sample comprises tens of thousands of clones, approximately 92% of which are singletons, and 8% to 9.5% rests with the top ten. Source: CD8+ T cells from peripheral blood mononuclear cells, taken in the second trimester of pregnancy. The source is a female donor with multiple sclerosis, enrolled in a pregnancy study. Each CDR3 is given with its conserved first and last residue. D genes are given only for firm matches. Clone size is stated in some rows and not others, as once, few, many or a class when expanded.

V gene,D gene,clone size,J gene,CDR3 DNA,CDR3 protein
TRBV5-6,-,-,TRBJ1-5,TGTGCCAGCAGCTTGGGCGGGGCAGGGAATCAGCCCCAGCATTTT,CASSLGGAGNQPQHF
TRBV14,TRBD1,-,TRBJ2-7,TGTGCCAGCAACGAGGGGGACAGCGCCTACGAGCAGTACTTC,CASNEGDSAYEQYF
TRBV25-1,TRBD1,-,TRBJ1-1,TGTGCCAGCAGTGGGTTAGACAGGGTTCAACGACTGAAAGCTTTCTTT,CASSGLDRVQRLKAFF
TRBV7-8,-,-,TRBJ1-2,TGTGCCAGCAGCTTAGCCCAGGGGCCCTCACGGGCCTACACCTTC,CASSLAQGPSRAYTF
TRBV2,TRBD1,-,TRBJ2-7,TGTGCCAGCAGAGGGACAGGGGGCGCCGAGCAGTACTTC,CASRGTGGAEQYF
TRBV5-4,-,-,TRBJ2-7,TGTGCCAGCAGCTTGGTGGGCTCCGAGCAGTACTTC,CASSLVGSEQYF
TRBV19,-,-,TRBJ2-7,TGTGCCAGTAGTATTACAGGGAGCTCCTACGAGCAGTACTTC,CASSITGSSYEQYF
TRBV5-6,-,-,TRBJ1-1,TGTGCCAGCAGCGCCGGGGGCGGGGGCTACACTGAAGCTTTCTTT,CASSAGGGGYTEAFF
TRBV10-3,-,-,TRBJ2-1,TGTGCCATCAGTGAGTCGAGTGGGGGCAGGTACAATGAGCAGTTCTTC,CAISESSGGRYNEQFF
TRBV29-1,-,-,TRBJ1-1,TGCAGCGTTGACGACAGGACAACGAACACTGAAGCTTTCTTT,CSVDDRTTNTEAFF
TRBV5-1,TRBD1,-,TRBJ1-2,TGCGCCAGCAGCTTGGAGGACAGGGGAGGTAGAGGCTACACCTTC,CASSLEDRGGRGYTF
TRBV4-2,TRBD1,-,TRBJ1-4,TGTGCCAGCAGCCACCTACAGGGGGAACTGTTTTTT,CASSHLQGELFF
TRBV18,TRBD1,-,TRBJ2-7,TGTGCCAGCTCACCACCGTCAGGGGGTTCCTACGAGCAGTACTTC,CASSPPSGGSYEQYF
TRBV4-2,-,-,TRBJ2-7,TGTGCCAGCAGCCAATTCGACTACTCCTACGAGCAGTACTTC,CASSQFDYSYEQYF
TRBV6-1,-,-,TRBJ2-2,TGTGCCAGCAGTGATGCGGGACGAACCGACACCGGGGAGCTGTTTTTT,CASSDAGRTDTGELFF
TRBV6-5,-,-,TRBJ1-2,TGTGCCAGCAGTCGGGATAACTATGGCTACACCTTC,CASSRDNYGYTF
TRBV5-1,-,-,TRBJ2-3,TGCGCCAGCAGCTTGGAGGGCGGGGGCGCAGATACGCAGTATTTT,CASSLEGGGADTQYF
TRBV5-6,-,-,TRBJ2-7,TGTGCCAGCAGGGGGCCCTCCTACGAGCAGTACTTC,CASRGPSYEQYF
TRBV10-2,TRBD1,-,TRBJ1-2,TGCGCCAGCAGTGAGTTAGAGGACAGGGGGCCCCCGGGCTATGGCTACACCTTC,CASSELEDRGPPGYGYTF
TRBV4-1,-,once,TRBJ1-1,TGCGCCAGCAGCCAAGAACGGGAGGCCATGAACACTGAAGCTTTCTTT,CASSQEREAMNTEAFF
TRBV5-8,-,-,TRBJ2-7,TGTGCCAGCAGCGCGGGACTTACCTACGAGCAGTACTTC,CASSAGLTYEQYF
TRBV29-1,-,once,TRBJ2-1,TGCAGCGTTGAAGGGGGAGGGGGGTCCTACAATGAGCAGTTCTTC,CSVEGGGGSYNEQFF
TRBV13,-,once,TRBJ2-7,TGTGCCAGCAGCTTAGGCAGGGCCTACGAGCAGTACTTC,CASSLGRAYEQYF
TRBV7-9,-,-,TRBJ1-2,TGTGCCAGCAGGTCGGTGGGGGACGGACAGAACGGCTACACCTTC,CASRSVGDGQNGYTF
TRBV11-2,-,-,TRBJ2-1,TGTGCCAGCAGCTCAGGGTGGAATGAGCAGTTCTTC,CASSSGWNEQFF